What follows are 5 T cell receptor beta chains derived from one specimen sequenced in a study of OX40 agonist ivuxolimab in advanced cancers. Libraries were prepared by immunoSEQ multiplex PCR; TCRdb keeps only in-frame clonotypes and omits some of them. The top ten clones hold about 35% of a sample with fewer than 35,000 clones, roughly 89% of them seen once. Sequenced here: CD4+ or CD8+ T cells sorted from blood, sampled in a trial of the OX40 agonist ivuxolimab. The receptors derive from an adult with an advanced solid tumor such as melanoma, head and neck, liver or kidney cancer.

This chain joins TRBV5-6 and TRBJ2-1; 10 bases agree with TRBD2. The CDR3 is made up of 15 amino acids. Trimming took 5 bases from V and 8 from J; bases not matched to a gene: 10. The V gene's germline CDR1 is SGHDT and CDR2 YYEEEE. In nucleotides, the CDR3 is TGTGCCAGCAGTTTAGGACTAGCGGTGTCAGATGAGCAGTTCTTC. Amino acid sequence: CASSLGLAVSDEQFF.

CDR3 sequence reads: CASSLEGGLDGYTF. The CDR3 region has the DNA TGTGCCAGCAGCTTAGAAGGTGGGTTGGATGGCTACACCTTC. The chain joins TRBV5-6 to TRBJ1-2; D not resolved. V was cut by 2 bases and J by 6 bases, with 14 bases left in between. CDR1 and CDR2 (germline): SGHDT, YYEEEE. There are 14 residues in the CDR3.

Here the CDR3 DNA reads TGTGCCTGGAGTGTGAAGTTTTTCACTGAAGCTTTCTTT. Translated: CAWSVKFFTEAFF. This rearrangement joins TRBV30 to TRBJ1-1; D is unclear. Germline CDR1 reads GTSNPN; CDR2 reads SVGIG (reference sequence). Between the trimmed V and J ends, which lost 0 bases and 4 bases, there was a span of 9 bases. This CDR3 spans 13 amino acids.

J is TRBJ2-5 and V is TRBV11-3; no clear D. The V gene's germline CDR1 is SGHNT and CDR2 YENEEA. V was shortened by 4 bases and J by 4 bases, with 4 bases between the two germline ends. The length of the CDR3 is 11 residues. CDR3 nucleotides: TGTGCCAGCAGCTCCGGAGAGACCCAGTACTTC. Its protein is CASSSGETQYF.

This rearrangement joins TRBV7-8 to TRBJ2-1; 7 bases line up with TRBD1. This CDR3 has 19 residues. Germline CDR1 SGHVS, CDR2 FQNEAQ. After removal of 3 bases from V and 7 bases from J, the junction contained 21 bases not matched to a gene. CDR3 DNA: TGTGCCAGCAGCTTGTGGAAGCTGAGGGACAGCTATACTTCAAATGAGCAGTTCTTC. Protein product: CASSLWKLRDSYTSNEQFF.